The next 32 T cell receptor beta chains were all read from a single sample in a study of a mutant IDH1 vaccine in newly diagnosed glioma. Method: immunoSEQ multiplex PCR; TCRdb's copy keeps in-frame clones and lacks some. The repertoire holds over 55,000 clones, with approximately 90% as singletons. No antigen is known for these receptors. As to time point: week 5, during vaccination. Vaccine doses each comprised 300 ug of mutant IDH1 20-mer peptide, with topical imiquimod. Sequences were derived from PBMCs, sampled from a glioma patient whose treatment included an IDH1 peptide vaccine. These receptors all stem from a woman between 35 and 50 years old with glioma.

The chain couples TRBV28 to TRBJ1-4, with a tentative D call TRBD1 (5 bases). The V end lost 1 base, the J end lost 8 bases, and 11 bases lay between the germline ends. CDR3 size: 14 residues. The V gene's germline CDR1 is MDHEN and CDR2 SYDVKM. The CDR3 protein is CASSLFQGREKLFF. CDR3 nucleotides: TGTGCCAGCAGTTTATTCCAGGGACGGGAAAAACTGTTTTTT. Complete variable domain (other parts from reference TRBV28 and TRBJ1-4): DVKVTQSSRYLVKRTGEKVFLECVQDMDHENMFWYRQDPGLGLRLIYFSYDVKMKEKGDIPEGYSVSREKKERFSLILESASTNQTSMYLCASSLFQGREKLFFGSGTQLSVL.

This clone was seen only a few times. This chain links TRBV5-4 with TRBJ1-1; D might be TRBD1 (6 bases). The length of the CDR3 is 16 residues. Looked up from germline, CDR1 is SGHNT and CDR2 is YYREEE (reference sequence). Trimming shortened V by 4 bases and J by 4 bases, and 20 bases separated the two germline ends. CDR3 DNA sequence: TGTGCCAGCAGCCCTGAGGGGGGCTTAGGAGGCACTGAAGCTTTCTTT. The encoded protein is CASSPEGGLGGTEAFF.

The genes are TRBV4-1 and TRBJ2-1, with 12 positions matching TRBD2. Germline assignment: CDR1 MGHRA and CDR2 YSYEKL. CDR3 size: 14 residues. Trimming took 3 bases from V and 14 from J; bases not matched to a gene: 8. CDR3 sequence: CASSQLAGGPAKFF. The CDR3 region has the DNA TGCGCCAGCAGCCAGCTAGCGGGGGGGCCTGCTAAGTTCTTC.

The chain couples TRBV5-1 to TRBJ1-2; the match to TRBD1 covers 10 bases. This CDR3 has 13 amino acids. The V segment lost 4 bases and the J segment 6 bases; nucleotides outside the gene matches: 3. Germline CDR1 is SGHRS and CDR2 is YFSETQ. DNA of the CDR3: TGCGCCAGCAGCCCGGGACAGGGGCATGGCTACACCTTC. It translates to CASSPGQGHGYTF.

This clone was detected once. The chain combines TRBV4-1 with TRBJ1-4, with D uncertain. Trimming shortened V by 0 bases and J by 6 bases, and 14 bases separated the two germline ends. The germline CDR1 and CDR2 sequences are MGHRA and YSYEKL. The CDR3 spans 16 residues. The CDR3 bases are TGCGCCAGCAGCCAAGATCCGGGGAGTGGTGATGAAAAACTGTTTTTT. Protein: CASSQDPGSGDEKLFF.

J is TRBJ2-7 and V is TRBV9, with 10 bases lining up with TRBD2. The CDR3 spans 14 residues. Germline loops: CDR1 SGDLS, CDR2 YYNGEE. After removal of 4 bases from V and 3 bases from J, the junction contained 4 bases not matched to a gene. The CDR3 region has the DNA TGTGCCAGCAGCTTAGCGGGGGGCCACTACGAGCAGTACTTC. It translates to CASSLAGGHYEQYF.

This clone was picked up a small number of times. The V call is TRBV13, the J call TRBJ1-5; 7 bases line up with TRBD1. The trim removed 5 bases at V and 4 bases at J, leaving 2 bases unmatched. The CDR3 runs to 13 residues. CDR1 and CDR2 (germline): PRHDT, FYEKMQ (reference sequence). This chain's CDR3 is CASSQGENQPQHF. Written as DNA, the CDR3 is TGTGCCAGCAGCCAGGGGGAAAATCAGCCCCAGCATTTT.

This chain connects TRBV19 to TRBJ1-1; the D is unclear. Per the germline V gene, CDR1 is LNHDA and CDR2 is SQIVND (reference sequence). Trimming removed 7 bases at V and 4 bases at J, with 13 bases between. This CDR3 spans 13 amino acids. CDR3 coding DNA: TGTGCCAGTATTGATTGGGAGGGCACTGAAGCTTTCTTT. Translating it yields CASIDWEGTEAFF.

This clone came up a few times. This chain joins TRBV4-1 and TRBJ1-6; 7 positions match TRBD1. CDR3 length: 12 amino acids. Germline V gene data show CDR1 as MGHRA and CDR2 as YSYEKL. After removal of 8 bases from V and 10 bases from J, the junction contained 5 bases not matched to a gene. The CDR3 bases are TGCGCCAGCGGGGGGACAGTCTCACCCCTCCACTTT. Its translation is CASGGTVSPLHF.

This chain links TRBV5-1 with TRBJ1-4; D remains unclear. Germline assignment: CDR1 SGHRS and CDR2 YFSETQ. The CDR3 runs 13 residues. V lost 4 bases and J lost 8, with 12 bases in between. The CDR3 bases are TGCGCCAGCAGCGGGGTAGTGGCCGAAAAACTGTTTTTT. It translates to CASSGVVAEKLFF.

The V call is TRBV5-1, the J call TRBJ2-3; 10 nucleotides match TRBD1. The CDR3 runs to 16 residues. The J segment lost 0 bases and the V segment lost 3 bases, leaving 4 bases of the junction unmatched. Germline V lookup: CDR1 SGHRS, CDR2 YFSETQ. CDR3 DNA sequence: TGCGCCAGCAGCTCGGGACAGGGGACTAGCACAGATACGCAGTATTTT. As protein: CASSSGQGTSTDTQYF.

V and J are TRBV28 and TRBJ2-1, with 7 nucleotides matching TRBD2. CDR1 is MDHEN, CDR2 SYDVKM, per germline. The CDR3 sequence is 19 residues long. V lost 4 bases and J lost 4; bases outside the gene matches: 19. The CDR3 sequence is CASSSPGLRSTEQYNEQFF. CDR3 in DNA: TGTGCCAGCAGTTCGCCGGGACTACGATCAACCGAACAGTACAATGAGCAGTTCTTC.

The V gene is TRBV2, the J gene TRBJ1-2, with TRBD1 as a possible D gene (6 bases). This CDR3 has 14 amino acids. V was pared by 7 bases and J by 3 bases, with 15 bases between. Germline-derived CDR1 and CDR2 are SNHLY and FYNNEI. The CDR3 loop is CASTEGVLYYGYTF. The CDR3 coding sequence is TGTGCCAGCACTGAGGGGGTTCTCTACTATGGCTACACCTTC.

The chain links TRBV6-6 to TRBJ2-7; 9 bases map to TRBD1. Germline CDR1 reads MNHNY; CDR2 reads SVGAGI (reference sequence). With 6 bases clipped from V and 3 bases from J, the junction kept 6 bases outside the gene matches. The CDR3 spans 14 residues. The CDR3 sequence: CASSLQTGGYEQYF. The CDR3 region has the DNA TGTGCCAGCAGCCTCCAGACAGGGGGCTACGAGCAGTACTTC.

The J gene is TRBJ1-2, the V gene TRBV4-3; a weak D match, TRBD1 (5 bases). Germline assignment: CDR1 LGHNA and CDR2 YSLEER. The CDR3 is 14 residues long. With 3 bases removed from V and 8 bases from J, the gap between germline ends came to 16 bases. This CDR3 is CASSQGLRGEGYTF. CDR3 nucleotides: TGCGCCAGCAGCCAGGGCCTGAGGGGTGAGGGCTACACCTTC.

The chain uses TRBV5-1 and TRBJ2-7; 11 bases line up with TRBD1. Germline loops: CDR1 SGHRS, CDR2 YFSETQ. Germline trimming cut 4 bases from V and 3 bases from J; bases unmatched to any gene: 6. The length of the CDR3 is 15 residues. CDR3 amino acids: CASSQRTGGLYEQYF. The CDR3 nucleotides read TGCGCCAGCAGCCAAAGGACAGGGGGCCTCTACGAGCAGTACTTC.

The rearrangement uses TRBV2 and TRBJ2-7; D ambiguous. The CDR3 is made up of 10 amino acids. Germline values: CDR1 SNHLY, CDR2 FYNNEI. Trimming stripped 6 bases from V and 4 bases from J, with 4 bases between. The CDR3 DNA reads TGTGCCAGCAGGGTTTACGAGCAGTACTTC. Translating gives CASRVYEQYF.

This clone has only one observation. The J gene is TRBJ2-4, the V gene TRBV27; 10 nucleotides agree with TRBD2. Trimming cost V 3 bases and J 0 bases; bases outside gene matches: 8. This CDR3 comprises 18 residues. Germline CDR1 MNHEY, CDR2 SMNVEV (reference sequence). CDR3 region: CASSLVAGGRQAKNIQYF. The DNA for the CDR3 is TGTGCCAGCAGTTTGGTAGCGGGAGGCCGGCAAGCCAAAAACATTCAGTACTTC.

Only one count was recorded for this clone. The chain uses TRBV19 and TRBJ1-1, with no clear D. In germline, CDR1 is LNHDA, CDR2 SQIVND (reference sequence). Trimming took 3 bases from V and 3 from J, leaving 5 bases between them. The CDR3 has 12 amino acids. CDR3 region: CASSIGYTEAFF. The CDR3 bases are TGTGCCAGTAGTATTGGGTACACTGAAGCTTTCTTT.

The chain uses TRBV18 and TRBJ1-2, with D possibly TRBD1 on 5 matching bases. The CDR3 runs to 15 residues. V was clipped by 0 bases and J by 4 bases, with 12 bases between them. Germline-derived CDR1 and CDR2 are KGHSH and LQKENI. The DNA for the CDR3 is TGTGCCAGCTCACCACCAGGGGAGACCATCTATGGCTACACCTTC. Protein product: CASSPPGETIYGYTF.

The rearrangement uses TRBV29-1 and TRBJ1-2; D unclear. CDR1 and CDR2 (germline): SQVTM, ANQGSEA. The CDR3 length is 12 residues. The germline V and J ends were trimmed by 4 bases and 2 bases, with 8 bases remaining between them. The DNA of the CDR3 is TGCAGCGTTGTTTCGGTAAACTATGGCTACACCTTC. Protein: CSVVSVNYGYTF.

The chain couples TRBV7-8 to TRBJ1-2, with D maybe TRBD1 (5 bases). The V and J ends lost 5 bases and 4 bases respectively, with 14 bases between them. This CDR3 is 14 amino acids long. Germline assignment: CDR1 SGHVS and CDR2 FQNEAQ. CDR3 in amino acids: CASSKAGASYGYTF. Here the CDR3 DNA reads TGTGCCAGCAGCAAGGCCGGGGCTTCCTATGGCTACACCTTC. Variable domain in full (rest from reference TRBV7-8 and TRBJ1-2): GAGVSQSPRYKVAKRGQDVALRCDPISGHVSLFWYQQALGQGPEFLTYFQNEAQLDKSGLPSDRFFAERPEGSVSTLKIQRTQQEDSAVYLCASSKAGASYGYTFGSGTRLTVV.

J is TRBJ1-5 and V is TRBV2; tentative D call: TRBD1 (5 bases). Germline V lookup: CDR1 SNHLY, CDR2 FYNNEI. V was trimmed by 1 base and J by 7 bases, leaving 14 bases between them. This CDR3 region has 15 residues. CDR3: CASSEDGASGQPQHF. The CDR3 coding sequence is TGTGCCAGCAGTGAAGATGGGGCTTCAGGGCAGCCCCAGCATTTT.

This clone was seen a few times. The J gene is TRBJ1-4, the V gene TRBV30, with unresolved D. This CDR3 has 15 residues. The V end was cut by 2 bases, the J end by 0 bases, with 10 bases between. CDR1 is GTSNPN and CDR2 is SVGIG in the germline V gene (reference sequence). In DNA, the CDR3 is TGTGCCTGGAGTAGAACAGCTTCAACTAATGAAAAACTGTTTTTT. Its protein product is CAWSRTASTNEKLFF. Based on the CDR3 plus reference TRBV30 and TRBJ1-4, the full variable domain is SQTIHQWPATLVQPVGSPLSLECTVEGTSNPNLYWYRQAAGRGLQLLFYSVGIGQISSEVPQNLSASRPQDRQFILSSKKLLLSDSGFYLCAWSRTASTNEKLFFGSGTQLSVL.

The CDR3 sequence: CASSQGPGLAGGTGELFF. The DNA of the CDR3 is TGCGCCAGCAGCCAGGGGCCGGGACTAGCAGGGGGCACCGGGGAGCTGTTTTTT. J is TRBJ2-2 and V is TRBV4-1, with 9 bases lining up with TRBD2. CDR3 size: 18 residues. With 3 bases clipped from V and 4 bases from J, the junction kept 12 bases outside the gene matches. Germline V gene sequence: CDR1 MGHRA, CDR2 YSYEKL.

This clone was detected a few times. The V call is TRBV15, the J call TRBJ1-4, with D hard to call. Looked up from germline, CDR1 is LNHNV and CDR2 is YYDKDF (reference sequence). The CDR3 is 13 residues long. Trimming cost V 8 bases and J 0 bases, with 7 bases left between them. This CDR3 reads CATDRATNEKLFF. CDR3 in DNA: TGTGCCACCGACCGTGCAACTAATGAAAAACTGTTTTTT.

This clone is medium-sized. V gene TRBV14 combines with J gene TRBJ2-1; a weak D match, TRBD1 (5 bases). This CDR3 contains 14 residues. Germline V gives CDR1 SGHDN, CDR2 FVKESK. Trimming took off 1 base at V and 7 bases at J, with 11 bases between the two ends. In DNA, the CDR3 is TGTGCCAGCAGCCAAGGGGGCTTCCGAAATGAGCAGTTCTTC. Protein product: CASSQGGFRNEQFF.

The CDR3: CASSYDGLEPRWQFF. CDR3 coding DNA: TGTGCCAGCAGTTACGACGGACTAGAGCCTAGGTGGCAGTTCTTC. The chain recombines TRBV6-5 with TRBJ2-1; TRBD2 agrees at 7 bases. V lost 2 bases to trimming and J lost 12 bases; unmatched junction nucleotides: 13. Germline CDR1 is MNHEY and CDR2 is SVGAGI. This CDR3 is 15 amino acids long.

This CDR3 reads CASSYPREQNTEAFF. CDR3 nucleotide sequence: TGTGCCAGCAGTTACCCAAGGGAACAGAACACTGAAGCTTTCTTT. The chain combines TRBV6-6 with TRBJ1-1, with unresolved D. CDR3 length: 15 residues. V lost 2 bases and J lost 1, with 11 bases in between. Per germline, CDR1 MNHNY and CDR2 SVGAGI (reference sequence).

The gene calls are TRBV19 and TRBJ1-1; maybe TRBD1 (6 bases). Germline V gives CDR1 LNHDA, CDR2 SQIVND (reference sequence). The CDR3 spans 13 residues. Trimming left V 8 bases short and J 0 bases short, with 10 bases between. The CDR3 DNA sequence: TGTGCCAGTCGACAGGATATGAACACTGAAGCTTTCTTT. Translated: CASRQDMNTEAFF.

This clone was observed once. J is TRBJ2-7 and V is TRBV7-9; TRBD2 matches at 7 bases. Germline V gives CDR1 SEHNR, CDR2 FQNEAQ (reference sequence). CDR3 length: 14 residues. The V gene end was trimmed by 4 bases and the J gene end by 3 bases; junction bases not matched to a gene: 6. This CDR3 is CASSSWRGNYEQYF. In DNA, the CDR3 is TGTGCCAGCAGCTCCTGGCGGGGGAACTACGAGCAGTACTTC.

The V and J genes are TRBV7-9 and TRBJ1-1, with D possibly being TRBD1 (6 bases). Germline CDR1 is SEHNR and CDR2 is FQNEAQ (reference sequence). Trimming took off 11 bases at V and 8 bases at J, with 18 bases between the two ends. CDR3 length: 12 amino acids. CDR3 region: CADRDTGIEAFF. In DNA form, the CDR3 reads TGTGCCGACCGGGACACCGGTATCGAAGCTTTCTTT.